The rows below give T cell receptor beta chains drawn from one sample of a study of blood T cells in healthy people across ages. TCRdb reanalysed the 5' RACE reads using MiXCR and keeps one entry per CDR3 protein. The table lists roughly 500,000 distinct CDR3 sequences, 25% to 30% of them singletons. Sample: blood. These TCRs come from a woman aged 70-85 years in good health. Both conserved end residues are part of each CDR3. Fields, in order: clone size, D gene, J gene, V gene, CDR3 DNA, CDR3 protein. A D gene is named only where the DNA matches it firmly. A row's size may be missing; if present it is once, few, many or a size class.

>.|.|TRBJ1-2|TRBV20-1
TGCAGTGCTGGAGAGGGGGTATATTATGGCTACACCTTC
CSAGEGVYYGYTF
>few|TRBD2|TRBJ2-1|TRBV7-9
TGTGCCAGCATCCGTAGCGGGGGCGCCTACACCCATTACAATGAGCAGTTCTTC
CASIRSGGAYTHYNEQFF
>few|.|TRBJ2-3|TRBV20-1
TGCAGTGCGCAGGGAGAGGGCACAGATACGCAGTATTTT
CSAQGEGTDTQYF
>few|.|TRBJ2-3|TRBV7-3
TGTGCCAGCAGCCGATCCATATTTGGCACAGATACGCAGTATTTT
CASSRSIFGTDTQYF
>.|TRBD1|TRBJ1-2|TRBV10-3
TGTGCCACCCAGGGGGGGGTACGTGGCTACACCTTC
CATQGGVRGYTF
>.|.|TRBJ1-2|TRBV20-1
TGCAGTGCTAGGGGGCTTGATGGCTACACCTTC
CSARGLDGYTF
>few|TRBD2|TRBJ2-1|TRBV6-2/TRBV6-3
TGTGCCACCAGAGGGACTAGCGGGGGGCACAATGAGCAGTTCTTC
CATRGTSGGHNEQFF
>many|TRBD2|TRBJ2-5|TRBV5-6
TGTGCCAGCAGCTTCGGACTAGCGGGGCAGCAAGAGACCCAGTACTTC
CASSFGLAGQQETQYF
>.|.|TRBJ1-2|TRBV9
TGTGCCAGCAGCGTCGGCTTCTATGGCTACACCTTC
CASSVGFYGYTF
>few|.|TRBJ2-7|TRBV28
TGTGCCAGCAGTTTACAAGACTACGAGCAGTACTTC
CASSLQDYEQYF
>many|.|TRBJ1-1|TRBV12-3/TRBV12-4
TGTGCCAGCAGTTTTAACACTGAAGCTTTCTTT
CASSFNTEAFF
>few|.|TRBJ1-2|TRBV9
TGTGCCAGCAGCGCGGGGCAGTATGGCTACACCTTC
CASSAGQYGYTF
>.|.|TRBJ2-3|TRBV29-1
TGCAGCGTTGAGGGTGCCTCCGAAGCGCAGTATTTT
CSVEGASEAQYF
>.|TRBD2|TRBJ2-4|TRBV7-2
TGTGCCAGCAGCCCTAGCGCCAGCGGGAGACTTCTCGGGAACATTCAGTACTTC
CASSPSASGRLLGNIQYF
>.|.|TRBJ1-1|TRBV2
TGTGCCATGGAGACCTTCATGGACACTGAAGCTTTCTTT
CAMETFMDTEAFF
>few|.|TRBJ2-5|TRBV29-1
TGCAGCGTTGAAGGGCAGAAAATTCAAGAGACCCAGTACTTC
CSVEGQKIQETQYF
>few|.|TRBJ2-2|TRBV29-1
TGCAGCGTTACAGGGTCAGGGACCGGGGAGCTGTTTTTT
CSVTGSGTGELFF
>few|.|TRBJ2-7|TRBV2
TGTGCCAGCAGTGGATCCAGCGACGAGCAGTACTTC
CASSGSSDEQYF
>.|.|TRBJ2-7|TRBV7-2
TGTGCCAGCAGCTTAGTGGGACGGGATACCTACGAGCAGTACTTC
CASSLVGRDTYEQYF
>few|.|TRBJ2-3|TRBV20-1
TGCAGTGCTACCCCCCTACAGGGTGGGACAGATACGCAGTATTTT
CSATPLQGGTDTQYF
>.|TRBD1|TRBJ2-5|TRBV4-2
TGTGCCAGCAGCACCCGACAGGGGGTGAACCAAGAGACCCAGTACTTC
CASSTRQGVNQETQYF
>few|TRBD1|TRBJ2-5|TRBV20-1
TGCAGTGCTAGAGATGGGGGACAGCTACAAGAGACCCAGTACTTC
CSARDGGQLQETQYF
>few|.|TRBJ2-6|TRBV7-2
TGTGCCAGCAGCTTAGGGACGAGCTCTGGGGCCAACGTCCTGACTTTC
CASSLGTSSGANVLTF
>few|TRBD2|TRBJ2-7|TRBV3-1
TGTGCCAGCAGCTCCCGGGACTGGACTAGCGGGGGGTGTAACGAGCAGTACTTC
CASSSRDWTSGGCNEQYF
>.|.|TRBJ1-1|TRBV5-5
TGTGCCAGCAGCTTGGGTCTTGAAGCCGGGGCGAACACTGAAGCTTTCTTT
CASSLGLEAGANTEAFF
>many|.|TRBJ1-5|TRBV7-2
TGTGCCAGCAGCTTAGCGGGGGGCGCGGGCAATCAGCCCCAGCATTTT
CASSLAGGAGNQPQHF
>.|TRBD1|TRBJ2-7|TRBV7-2
TGTGCCAGCAGCCGGGGGACAGGGAGTGCCTACGAGCAGTACTTC
CASSRGTGSAYEQYF
>once|.|TRBJ1-1|TRBV7-9
TGTGCCAGCAGCGGCAATGGGAGGTGGGAGAACACTGAAGCTTTCTTT
CASSGNGRWENTEAFF
>.|.|TRBJ1-5|TRBV7-9
TGTGCCAGCAGCTTATTGGGGACTGGTAATCAGCCCCAGCATTTT
CASSLLGTGNQPQHF
>.|TRBD1|TRBJ2-7|TRBV10-3
TGTGCCTCAACCAGACAGGGGGTCTCTTCCGAGCAGTACTTC
CASTRQGVSSEQYF
>.|.|TRBJ1-4|TRBV14
TGTGCCAGCAGCCCGTTCCCCGGGACCCCTAATGAAAAACTGTTTTTT
CASSPFPGTPNEKLFF
>.|.|TRBJ2-5|TRBV6-6
TGTGCCAGCAGTTTACTCGGCGGGGCTAGGGAGACCCAGTACTTC
CASSLLGGARETQYF
>few|.|TRBJ1-4|TRBV7-2
TGTGCCAGCAGCTTATCAGGGCAGTACGAAAAACTGTTTTTT
CASSLSGQYEKLFF